This T cell receptor beta chain was sequenced in a study of blood T cell repertoires in COVID-19. The wider study: Italy, Spain and the United States were the sources of the convalescent and acute COVID-19 samples.

Clones were sequenced by immunoSEQ multiplex PCR, and TCRdb holds only the in-frame ones, with some missing. The sample has 320,000 or so clones, roughly 90% seen once. The specimen sequenced was PBMCs or T cells enriched from blood (not recorded which). The clonotype comes from a woman under 40 who had recovered from COVID-19.

CDR3 DNA sequence: TGTGCCAGCAGTACACAGGGTTCGGGATCACCCCTCCACTTT. Its translation: CASSTQGSGSPLHF. V and J are TRBV28 and TRBJ1-6; TRBD1 might be the D (6 bases). The CDR3 spans 14 residues. V was clipped by 5 bases and J by 10 bases, with 15 bases between them. Germline CDR1 and CDR2: MDHEN and SYDVKM.